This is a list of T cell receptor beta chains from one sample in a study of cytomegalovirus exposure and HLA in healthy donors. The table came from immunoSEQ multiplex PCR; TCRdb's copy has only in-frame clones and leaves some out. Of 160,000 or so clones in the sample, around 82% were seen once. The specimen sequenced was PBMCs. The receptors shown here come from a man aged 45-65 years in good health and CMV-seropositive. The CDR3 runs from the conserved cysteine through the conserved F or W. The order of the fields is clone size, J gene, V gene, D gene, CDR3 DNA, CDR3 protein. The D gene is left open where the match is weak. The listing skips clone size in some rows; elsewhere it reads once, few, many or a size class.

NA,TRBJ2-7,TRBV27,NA,TGTGCCGACACATCGGACTCCCGCTACGAGCAGTACTTC,CADTSDSRYEQYF
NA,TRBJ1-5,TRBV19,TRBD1,TGTGCCAGTAGTATCCGACAGGGGGTTACTTCCTATCAGCCCCAGCATTTT,CASSIRQGVTSYQPQHF
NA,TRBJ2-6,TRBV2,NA,TGTGCCAGCAGTGGACTTTACTCTGGGGCCAACGTCCTGACTTTC,CASSGLYSGANVLTF
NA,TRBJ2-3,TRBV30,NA,TGTGCCTGGGTATCCACAGATACGCAGTATTTT,CAWVSTDTQYF
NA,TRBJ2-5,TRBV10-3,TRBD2,TGTGCCATCAGTTTCCGTGCGGGGGTGGGGGAGACCCAGTACTTC,CAISFRAGVGETQYF
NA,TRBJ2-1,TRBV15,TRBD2,TGTGCCACCAGCAGAGATCGACTAGCGGGGGCCTATGAGCAGTTCTTC,CATSRDRLAGAYEQFF
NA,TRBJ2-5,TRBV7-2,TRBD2,TGTGCCAGCAGCTTAGCGGGAGGGTACCAAGAGACCCAGTACTTC,CASSLAGGYQETQYF
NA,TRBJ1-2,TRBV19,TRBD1,TGTGCCAGTAGTATAGATCACGGACAGGAACCTAACTATGGCTACACCTTC,CASSIDHGQEPNYGYTF
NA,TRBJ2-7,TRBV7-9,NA,TGTGCCAGCAGCTTAGCGCTAGGGGGCGAGCAGTACTTC,CASSLALGGEQYF
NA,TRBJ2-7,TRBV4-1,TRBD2,TGCGCCAGCAGCCCTAATAGCGGGAGGGCAGGAGAGCAGTACTTC,CASSPNSGRAGEQYF
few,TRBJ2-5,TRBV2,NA,TGTGCCAGCAGTGTAGCCCCAGGGGACCAAGAGACCCAGTACTTC,CASSVAPGDQETQYF
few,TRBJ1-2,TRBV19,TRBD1,TGTGCCAGTAGACAGGGACAGAAGAACTATGGCTACACCTTC,CASRQGQKNYGYTF
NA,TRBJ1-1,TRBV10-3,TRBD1,TGTGCCATCAGTGGATCGGGACAGTGGGGTGGATCTGAAGCTTTCTTT,CAISGSGQWGGSEAFF
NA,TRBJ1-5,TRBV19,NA,TGTGCCAGTAGTAGGTCAGGTGATCAGCCCCAGCATTTT,CASSRSGDQPQHF
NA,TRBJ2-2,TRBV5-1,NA,TGCGCCAGCAGCTTGGGAGATCCAGGGGGGTATTACACCGGGGAGCTGTTTTTT,CASSLGDPGGYYTGELFF
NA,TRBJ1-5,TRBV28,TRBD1,TGTGCCAGCAGTTTAAGACAGGGGGGAATTCAGCCCCAGCATTTT,CASSLRQGGIQPQHF
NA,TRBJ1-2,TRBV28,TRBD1,TGTGCCAGCAGTTTGGAAGAACCTACACAGGGGGCCGGGGGCTACACCTTC,CASSLEEPTQGAGGYTF
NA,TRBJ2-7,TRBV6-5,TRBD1,TGTGCCAGCAGTTCATTGGGGCAGGGGGTCCGGGAGCAGTACTTC,CASSSLGQGVREQYF
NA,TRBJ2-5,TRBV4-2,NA,TGTGCCAGCAGCCTGCGGGACTTGGGGGGAGAGACCCAGTACTTC,CASSLRDLGGETQYF
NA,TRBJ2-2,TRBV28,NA,TGTGCCAGCAGTTTGGGGGGAAGCGGGGAGCTGTTTTTT,CASSLGGSGELFF
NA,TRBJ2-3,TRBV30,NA,TGTGCCTGGAGTCTAACTCGGAGTACGCAGTATTTT,CAWSLTRSTQYF
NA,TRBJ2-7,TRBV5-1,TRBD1,TGCGCCAGCAGCTTGGGTGGACAGGAGGTTTACGAGCAGTACTTC,CASSLGGQEVYEQYF
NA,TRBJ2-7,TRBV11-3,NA,TGTGCCAGCAGCTTAGGTTTCCGGGCCGGAAGGGGCGAGCAGTACTTC,CASSLGFRAGRGEQYF
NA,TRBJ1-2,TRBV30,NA,TGTGCCTGGAGTGTAAGAATCGGCGGGGGCTACACCTTC,CAWSVRIGGGYTF
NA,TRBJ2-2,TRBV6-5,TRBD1,TGTGCCAGCAGTTCCGGGACAGGGGGCACCGGGGAGCTGTTTTTT,CASSSGTGGTGELFF
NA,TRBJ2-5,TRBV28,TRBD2,TGTGCCAGAAGGGCGGGAGAGGCGGAGACCCAGTACTTC,CARRAGEAETQYF